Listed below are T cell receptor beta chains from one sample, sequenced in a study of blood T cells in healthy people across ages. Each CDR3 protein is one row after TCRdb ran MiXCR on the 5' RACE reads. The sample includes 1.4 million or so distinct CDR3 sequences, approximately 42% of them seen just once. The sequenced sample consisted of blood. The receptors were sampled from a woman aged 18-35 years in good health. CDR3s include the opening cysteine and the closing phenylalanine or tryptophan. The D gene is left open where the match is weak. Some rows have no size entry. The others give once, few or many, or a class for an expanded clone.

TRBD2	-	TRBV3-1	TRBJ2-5	CASSQAGGIQETQYF	TGTGCCAGCAGCCAAGCCGGGGGGATCCAAGAGACCCAGTACTTC
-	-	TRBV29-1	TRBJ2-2	CSVGNHRVNTGELFF	TGCAGCGTTGGGAACCACAGGGTGAACACCGGGGAGCTGTTTTTT
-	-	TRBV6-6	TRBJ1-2	CASSYSVGDLPKGYTF	TGTGCCAGCAGTTACTCGGTCGGGGACCTCCCTAAGGGCTACACCTTC
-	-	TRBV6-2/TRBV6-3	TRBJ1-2	CASSDSAAVGYTF	TGTGCCAGCAGTGACTCGGCGGCAGTCGGCTACACCTTC
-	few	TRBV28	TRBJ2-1	CASSLGHSLHNEQFF	TGTGCCAGCAGTCTGGGACATTCGCTCCACAATGAGCAGTTCTTC
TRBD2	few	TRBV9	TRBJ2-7	CASSVGAGLYEQYF	TGTGCCAGCAGCGTAGGAGCGGGGCTCTACGAGCAGTACTTC
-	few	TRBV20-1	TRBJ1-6	CSARVDSDNSPLHF	TGCAGTGCTAGAGTCGACAGTGATAATTCACCCCTCCACTTT
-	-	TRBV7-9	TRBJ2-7	CASSPLPAAPYEQYF	TGTGCCAGCAGCCCTTTACCGGCAGCCCCCTACGAGCAGTACTTC
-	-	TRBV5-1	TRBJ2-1	CASSNGPNNEQFF	TGCGCCAGCAGCAACGGGCCAAACAATGAGCAGTTCTTC
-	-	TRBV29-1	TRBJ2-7	CSAAGLGLLDEQYF	TGCAGCGCCGCGGGACTGGGACTTTTAGACGAGCAGTACTTC
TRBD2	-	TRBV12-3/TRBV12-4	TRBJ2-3	CASSPRKAGGTDTQYF	TGTGCCAGCAGCCCCCGGAAAGCGGGGGGGACAGATACGCAGTATTTT
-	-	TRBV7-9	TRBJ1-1	CASSEGSPEAFF	TGTGCCAGCAGCGAGGGAAGTCCTGAAGCTTTCTTT
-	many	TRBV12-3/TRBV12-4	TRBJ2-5	CASSLATPQETQYF	TGTGCCAGCAGTTTGGCTACCCCTCAAGAGACCCAGTACTTC
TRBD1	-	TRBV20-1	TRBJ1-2	CSARGPGTGCGYTF	TGCAGTGCTAGAGGTCCCGGGACAGGGTGTGGCTACACCTTC
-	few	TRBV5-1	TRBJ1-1	CASSVDTTNTEAFF	TGCGCCAGCAGCGTTGATACAACGAACACTGAAGCTTTCTTT
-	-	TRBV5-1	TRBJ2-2	CASSLNRGVAGELFF	TGCGCCAGCAGCCTAAACCGAGGAGTCGCCGGGGAGCTGTTTTTT
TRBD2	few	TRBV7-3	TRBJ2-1	CASSYPGKRDRNEQFF	TGTGCCAGCAGCTACCCGGGGAAGCGGGATCGCAATGAGCAGTTCTTC
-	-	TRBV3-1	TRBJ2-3	CASSPVSGGWGYTDTQYF	TGTGCCAGCAGCCCTGTCTCGGGGGGCTGGGGATACACAGATACGCAGTATTTT
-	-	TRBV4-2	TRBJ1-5	CASSQGTADSNQPQHF	TGTGCCAGCAGCCAAGGGACAGCCGATAGCAATCAGCCCCAGCATTTT
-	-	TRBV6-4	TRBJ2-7	CASSDSAETYEQYF	TGTGCCAGCAGTGACTCGGCTGAAACCTACGAGCAGTACTTC
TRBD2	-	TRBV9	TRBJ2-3	CASSAGLALDTQYF	TGTGCCAGCAGCGCCGGACTAGCGTTAGATACGCAGTATTTT
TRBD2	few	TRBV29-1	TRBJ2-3	CSVGWRGADTQYF	TGCAGCGTTGGATGGCGGGGGGCAGATACGCAGTATTTT
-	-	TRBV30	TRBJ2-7	CAWRGPLSYEQYF	TGTGCCTGGAGAGGGCCCCTATCCTACGAGCAGTACTTC
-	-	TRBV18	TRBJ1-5	CASSTGPDQPQHF	TGTGCCAGCTCAACCGGACCCGATCAGCCCCAGCATTTT
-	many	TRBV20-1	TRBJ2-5	CSARDGTAQETQYF	TGCAGTGCTAGAGATGGAACAGCTCAAGAGACCCAGTACTTC
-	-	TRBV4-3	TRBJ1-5	CASSQDWPMSAQHF	TGCGCCAGCAGCCAAGATTGGCCAATGAGTGCCCAGCATTTT
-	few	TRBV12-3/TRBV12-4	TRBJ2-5	CASSLRGLEETQYF	TGTGCCAGCAGTTTAAGGGGACTCGAAGAGACCCAGTACTTC
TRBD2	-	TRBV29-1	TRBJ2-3	CNVGLAGGFSTDTRYF	TGCAACGTGGGACTAGCGGGAGGGTTTAGCACAGATACGCGGTATTTT
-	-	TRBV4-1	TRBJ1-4	CASSQESSVTTNEKLFF	TGCGCCAGCAGCCAAGAGTCCTCCGTGACAACTAATGAAAAACTGTTTTTT
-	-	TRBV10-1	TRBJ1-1	CASTQGGATTEAFF	TGCGCCAGCACCCAAGGGGGGGCGACCACTGAAGCTTTCTTT
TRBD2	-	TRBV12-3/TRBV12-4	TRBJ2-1	CASTPGRERHNEQFF	TGTGCCAGCACCCCCGGGAGGGAGCGCCACAATGAGCAGTTCTTC
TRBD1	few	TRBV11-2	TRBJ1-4	CASSLALGQGDEKLFF	TGTGCCAGCAGCTTAGCCTTGGGACAGGGAGACGAAAAACTGTTTTTT
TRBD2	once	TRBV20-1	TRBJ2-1	CSAPPLAGANEQFF	TGCAGTGCTCCCCCACTAGCGGGGGCTAATGAGCAGTTCTTC
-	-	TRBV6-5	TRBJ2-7	CASSYATTVHEQYF	TGTGCCAGCAGTTACGCAACGACAGTTCACGAGCAGTACTTC
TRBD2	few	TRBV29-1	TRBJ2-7	CSVKISGYEQYF	TGCAGCGTTAAGATTAGCGGGTACGAGCAGTACTTC
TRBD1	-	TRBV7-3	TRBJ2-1	CASSLGDRVAFF	TGTGCCAGCAGCTTAGGGGACAGGGTCGCGTTCTTC
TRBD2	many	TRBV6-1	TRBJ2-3	CASSSSGLAMQYF	TGTGCCAGCAGTTCGTCGGGACTAGCAATGCAGTATTTT
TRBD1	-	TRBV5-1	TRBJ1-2	CASSLVPTGAAEYGYTF	TGCGCCAGCAGCTTGGTCCCAACAGGGGCAGCGGAGTATGGCTACACCTTC
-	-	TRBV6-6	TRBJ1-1	CASSIVSPSQVAAFF	TGTGCCAGCAGCATCGTTTCGCCGTCACAGGTTGCAGCTTTCTTT
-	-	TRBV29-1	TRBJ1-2	CSVEEAGYGYTF	TGCAGCGTTGAAGAGGCGGGATATGGCTACACCTTC
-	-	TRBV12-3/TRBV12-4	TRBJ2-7	CASSFGLDEQYF	TGTGCCAGCAGTTTCGGCCTCGACGAGCAGTACTTC
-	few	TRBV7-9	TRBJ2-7	CASSPRPEREQYF	TGTGCCAGCAGCCCGAGACCTGAGCGGGAGCAGTACTTC
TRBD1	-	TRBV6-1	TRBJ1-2	CASSTMGTGGFYGYTF	TGTGCCAGCAGTACAATGGGGACAGGGGGATTCTATGGCTACACCTTC
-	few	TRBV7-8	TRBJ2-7	CASTKSRFSYEQYF	TGTGCCAGCACCAAAAGCCGTTTCTCCTACGAGCAGTACTTC
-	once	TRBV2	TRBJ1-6	CASKVPGYNSPLHF	TGTGCCAGCAAAGTCCCGGGTTATAATTCACCCCTCCACTTT
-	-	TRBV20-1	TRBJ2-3	CSAKTFKQSTDTQYF	TGCAGTGCTAAAACCTTTAAACAGAGCACAGATACGCAGTATTTT
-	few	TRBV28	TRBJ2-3	CASSFWDTQYF	TGTGCCAGCAGTTTCTGGGATACGCAGTATTTT
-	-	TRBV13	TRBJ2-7	CASSLTAWGTDNEQYF	TGTGCCAGCAGCTTAACTGCATGGGGGACCGATAATGAGCAGTACTTC
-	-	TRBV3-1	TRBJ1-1	CASQGNVEAFF	TGTGCCAGCCAGGGTAATGTTGAAGCTTTCTTT
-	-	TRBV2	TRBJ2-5	CASSTRFKTQYF	TGTGCCAGCAGTACGAGATTTAAGACCCAGTACTTC
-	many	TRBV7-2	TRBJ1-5	CATTDPGQPQHF	TGTGCCACTACCGACCCAGGGCAGCCCCAGCATTTT